The 10 T cell receptor beta chains listed next were all sequenced from one sample in a study of blood T cell repertoires in COVID-19. The table came from immunoSEQ multiplex PCR; TCRdb's copy has only in-frame clones and leaves some out. Seen here are roughly 250,000 clones, 80% to 90% observed once, and the top ten hold roughly 9%. The sequenced material came from PBMCs or T cells enriched from blood (not recorded which). The receptors stem from a man between 40 and 49 years old who had recovered from COVID-19.

J is TRBJ2-2 and V is TRBV18; 9 bases align to TRBD1. Per germline, CDR1 KGHSH and CDR2 LQKENI. The CDR3 extends over 16 amino acids. The V segment lost 4 bases and the J segment 2 bases; nucleotides outside the gene matches: 5. The CDR3 DNA reads as TGTGCCAGCTCACTCTGGACAGGGGAAAACACCGGGGAGCTGTTTTTT. It yields the protein CASSLWTGENTGELFF. Looking up the rest from reference TRBV18 and TRBJ2-2 gives the full variable domain: NAGVMQNPRHLVRRRGQEARLRCSPMKGHSHVYWYRQLPEEGLKFMVYLQKENIIDESGMPKERFSAEFPKEGPSILRIQQVVRGDSAAYFCASSLWTGENTGELFFGEGSRLTVL.

This clone was counted ten times or more. The chain recombines TRBV4-2 with TRBJ2-2; possible D gene TRBD2, 7 bases. This CDR3 comprises 15 residues. Germline values: CDR1 LGHNA, CDR2 YNFKEQ. V lost 0 bases, J lost 8 bases, and 13 bases lay in between. CDR3 in amino acids: CASSQDVAGAGELFF. The CDR3 DNA reads TGTGCCAGCAGCCAAGATGTGGCGGGGGCGGGGGAGCTGTTTTTT.

The chain is built from TRBV29-1 and TRBJ1-6; unclear D gene. The CDR3 totals 13 residues. The V end lost 6 bases, the J end lost 10 bases, and 16 bases lay between the germline ends. Germline CDR1 and CDR2: SQVTM and ANQGSEA. The CDR3 DNA sequence: TGCAGCGTCGCCCGGGAGATCAGCTCACCCCTCCACTTT. Translation: CSVAREISSPLHF.

The gene calls are TRBV5-4 and TRBJ1-2; possible D gene TRBD1, 5 bases. The germline gives CDR1 SGHNT, CDR2 YYREEE (reference sequence). V was clipped by 2 bases and J by 8 bases, with 13 bases between them. The CDR3 covers 13 residues. The CDR3, as DNA: TGTGCCAGCAGCTTATGGGGGGTTGGCGGCTACACCTTC. Protein sequence: CASSLWGVGGYTF.

The chain uses TRBV27 and TRBJ2-7; 9 nucleotides align to TRBD2. Germline lookup yields CDR1 MNHEY and CDR2 SMNVEV (reference sequence). V lost 3 bases, J lost 1 base, and 4 bases stayed unmatched. This CDR3 has 15 residues. The CDR3 protein is CASSFTSGLSYEQYF. The CDR3 DNA is TGTGCCAGCAGTTTTACTAGCGGGCTTTCCTACGAGCAGTACTTC.

This chain joins TRBV21-1 and TRBJ1-2; TRBD1, the D gene given by the table, was not confirmed from the DNA. TRBV21-1 is noted as a pseudogene. CDR3 length: 12 amino acids. The CDR3 region has the DNA TGTGCCAGCAGCCGCACGGGACACGGCTACACCTTC. Amino acid sequence: CASSRTGHGYTF.

The V call is TRBV7-9, the J call TRBJ2-2, with 8 bases identical to TRBD2. The CDR3 spans 14 residues. Germline V CDR1 and CDR2: SEHNR, FQNEAQ (reference sequence). With 10 bases clipped from V and 6 bases from J, the junction kept 10 bases outside the gene matches. CDR3: CATSGTSIAGELFF. As DNA, the CDR3 is TGTGCCACCTCGGGGACTAGTATTGCCGGGGAGCTGTTTTTT.

This chain uses TRBV5-5 with TRBJ1-1, with D uncertain. This CDR3 has 14 amino acids. The ends were cut back, 2 bases at V and 3 bases at J, with 11 bases in the middle. Germline V gene data show CDR1 as SGHKS and CDR2 as YYEKEE (reference sequence). The CDR3 DNA follows: TGTGCCAGCAGCTTTCGGCAGGTGGACACTGAAGCTTTCTTT. It encodes CASSFRQVDTEAFF.

The chain combines TRBV5-6 with TRBJ1-2; D remains ambiguous. Germline V lookup: CDR1 SGHDT, CDR2 YYEEEE. Trimming stripped 2 bases from V and 5 bases from J, with 19 bases between. This CDR3 region has 16 residues. The CDR3 sequence: CASSFNQRLWPYGYTF. CDR3 nucleotide sequence: TGTGCCAGCAGCTTTAACCAACGACTTTGGCCTTATGGCTACACCTTC. The entire variable domain, with the rest obtained from reference TRBV5-6 and TRBJ1-2, is as follows: DAGVTQSPTHLIKTRGQQVTLRCSPKSGHDTVSWYQQALGQGPQFIFQYYEEEERQRGNFPDRFSGHQFPNYSSELNVNALLLGDSALYLCASSFNQRLWPYGYTFGSGTRLTVV.

This clone has only one observation. J is TRBJ1-5 and V is TRBV5-6, with 9 bases matching TRBD1. The CDR3 runs 14 residues. Germline V CDR1 and CDR2: SGHDT, YYEEEE. The J segment lost 7 bases and the V segment lost 4 bases, leaving 6 bases of the junction unmatched. CDR3 in amino acids: CASSVQTGGQPQHF. The CDR3 nucleotides read TGTGCCAGCAGCGTTCAGACAGGGGGGCAGCCCCAGCATTTT.